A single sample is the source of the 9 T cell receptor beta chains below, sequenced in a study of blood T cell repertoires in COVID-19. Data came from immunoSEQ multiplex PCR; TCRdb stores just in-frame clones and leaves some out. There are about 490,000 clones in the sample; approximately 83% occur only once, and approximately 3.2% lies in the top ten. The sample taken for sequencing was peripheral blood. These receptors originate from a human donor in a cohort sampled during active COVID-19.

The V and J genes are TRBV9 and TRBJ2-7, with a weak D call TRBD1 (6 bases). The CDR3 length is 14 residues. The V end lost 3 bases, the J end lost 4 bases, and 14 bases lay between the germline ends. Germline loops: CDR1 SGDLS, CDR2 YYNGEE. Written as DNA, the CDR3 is TGTGCCAGCAGCGGGGCCTCACAGGGATACGAGCAGTACTTC. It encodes CASSGASQGYEQYF.

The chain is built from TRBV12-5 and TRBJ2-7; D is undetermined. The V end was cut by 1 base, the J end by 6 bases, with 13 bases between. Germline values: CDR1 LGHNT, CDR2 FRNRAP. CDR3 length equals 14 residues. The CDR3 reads CASGLGGTRGEQYF. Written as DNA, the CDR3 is TGTGCTAGTGGTTTGGGCGGAACCCGTGGCGAGCAGTACTTC.

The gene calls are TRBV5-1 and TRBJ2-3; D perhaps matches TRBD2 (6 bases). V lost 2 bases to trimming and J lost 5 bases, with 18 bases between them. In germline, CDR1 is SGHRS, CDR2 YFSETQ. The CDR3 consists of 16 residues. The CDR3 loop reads CASSFTLRGIVDTQYF. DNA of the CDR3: TGCGCCAGCAGCTTCACGCTGCGCGGGATCGTAGATACGCAGTATTTT.

Here the CDR3 DNA reads TGTGCCAGCACCCGGACTAGCGGGTACCAAGAGACCCAGTACTTC. Amino acids: CASTRTSGYQETQYF. The gene calls are TRBV7-9 and TRBJ2-5; TRBD2 agrees at 11 bases. J lost 0 bases, V lost 7 bases, and 4 bases had no gene match. The CDR3 sequence is 15 residues long. Germline CDR1 reads SEHNR; CDR2 reads FQNEAQ (reference sequence).

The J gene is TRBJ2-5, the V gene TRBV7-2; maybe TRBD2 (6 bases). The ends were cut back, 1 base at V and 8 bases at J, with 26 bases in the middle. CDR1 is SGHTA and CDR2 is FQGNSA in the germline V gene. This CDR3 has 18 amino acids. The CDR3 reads CASSLVVVPGRGYGTQYF. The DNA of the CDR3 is TGTGCCAGCAGCTTAGTCGTGGTACCCGGGCGGGGTTACGGCACCCAGTACTTC. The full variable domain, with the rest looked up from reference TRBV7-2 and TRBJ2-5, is GAGVSQSPSNKVTEKGKDVELRCDPISGHTALYWYRQSLGQGLEFLIYFQGNSAPDKSGLPSDRFSAERTGGSVSTLTIQRTQQEDSAVYLCASSLVVVPGRGYGTQYFGPGTRLLVL.

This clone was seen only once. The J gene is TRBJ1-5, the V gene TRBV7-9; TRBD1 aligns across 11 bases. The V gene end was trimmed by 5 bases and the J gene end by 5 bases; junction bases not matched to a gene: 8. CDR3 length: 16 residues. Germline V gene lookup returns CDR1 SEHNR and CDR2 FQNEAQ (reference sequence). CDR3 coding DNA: TGTGCCAGCAGCCCATCCGGACAGGGGGCAGATCAGCCCCAGCATTTT. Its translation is CASSPSGQGADQPQHF.

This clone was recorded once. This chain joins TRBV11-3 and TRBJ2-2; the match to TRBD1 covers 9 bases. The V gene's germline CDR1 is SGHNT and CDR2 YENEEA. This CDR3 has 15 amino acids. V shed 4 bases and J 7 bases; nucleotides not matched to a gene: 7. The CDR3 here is CASSSGQGQSGELFF. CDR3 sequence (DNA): TGTGCCAGCAGCTCGGGACAGGGCCAGAGCGGGGAGCTGTTTTTT.

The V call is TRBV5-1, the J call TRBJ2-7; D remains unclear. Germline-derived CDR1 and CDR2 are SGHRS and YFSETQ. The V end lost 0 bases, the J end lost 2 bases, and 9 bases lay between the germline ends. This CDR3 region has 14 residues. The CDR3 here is CASSLGQSTYEQYF. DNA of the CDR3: TGCGCCAGCAGCTTGGGTCAGTCCACCTACGAGCAGTACTTC.

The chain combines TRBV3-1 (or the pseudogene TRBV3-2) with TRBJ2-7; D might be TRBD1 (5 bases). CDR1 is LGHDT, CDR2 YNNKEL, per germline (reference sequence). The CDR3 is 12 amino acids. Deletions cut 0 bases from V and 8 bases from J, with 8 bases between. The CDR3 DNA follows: TGTGCCAGCAGCCAAGAAGGGGCGCAGCAGTACTTC. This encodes CASSQEGAQQYF.